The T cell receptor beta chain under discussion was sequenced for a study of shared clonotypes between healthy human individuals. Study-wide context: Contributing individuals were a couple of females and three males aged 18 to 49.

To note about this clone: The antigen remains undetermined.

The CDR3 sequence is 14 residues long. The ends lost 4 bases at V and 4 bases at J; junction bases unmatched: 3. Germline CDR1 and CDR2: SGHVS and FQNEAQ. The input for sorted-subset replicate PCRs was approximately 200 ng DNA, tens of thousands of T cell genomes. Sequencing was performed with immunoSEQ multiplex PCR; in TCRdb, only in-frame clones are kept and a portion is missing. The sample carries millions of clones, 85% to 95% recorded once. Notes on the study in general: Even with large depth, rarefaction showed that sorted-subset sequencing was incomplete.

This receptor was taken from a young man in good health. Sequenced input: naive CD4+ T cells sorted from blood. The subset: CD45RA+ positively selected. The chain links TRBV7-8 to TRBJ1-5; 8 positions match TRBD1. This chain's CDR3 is CASSWRTGNQPQHF. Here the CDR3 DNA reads TGTGCCAGCAGCTGGCGGACAGGGAATCAGCCCCAGCATTTT.